This T cell receptor beta chain originates from a study of CD8 T cells in ankylosing spondylitis. With 7 bases removed from V and 4 bases from J, the gap between germline ends came to 7 bases. The CDR3 runs to 12 residues. Germline assignment: CDR1 MNHEY and CDR2 SVGAGI. Worth noting for this clonotype: The target antigen is unknown.

Findings and limits, study-wide: A TCR beta motif of under 10 highly homologous variants seemed to mark ankylosing spondylitis blood. Disease-linked clones reportedly concentrated significantly in matched ankylosing spondylitis synovial fluid. Clones linked with disease were CD8+ and fairly uncommon in the peripheral blood.

By quantitative 5'-RACE with molecular barcodes, the TCR beta libraries were made. MiXCR, applied by TCRdb to the 5' RACE reads, yields one record per CDR3 protein. The sample holds some 150,000 distinct CDR3 sequences, 44% seen once. The sample comprised synovial fluid, either unsorted or a sorted T cell fraction (not recorded which). V gene TRBV6-5 combines with J gene TRBJ2-2; no firm D call. The TCR was taken from a male donor with ankylosing spondylitis. CDR3 protein: CASTYGTGELFF. The CDR3 nucleotides read TGTGCCAGCACCTACGGCACCGGGGAGCTGTTTTTT.